One and the same sample provided the 3 T cell receptor beta chains below, sequenced in a study of cytomegalovirus exposure and HLA in healthy donors. Researchers ran the PCR with 60 Vbeta and 13 Jbeta primers. The repertoire was sequenced with immunoSEQ multiplex PCR; TCRdb's copy has only in-frame clones and lacks some. The repertoire holds some 200,000 clones, with 82% as singletons. Input material: PBMCs. The source of these receptors is a boy aged 2 to 10 in good health and CMV-seronegative.

The chain combines TRBV7-2 with TRBJ1-6; D not certain. The germline V gene has CDR1 SGHTA and CDR2 FQGNSA. The CDR3 has 17 residues. With 7 bases removed from V and 0 bases from J, the gap between germline ends came to 16 bases. The CDR3 region has the DNA TGTGCCAGCACCATATCTTCAGGCAGCTCCTATAATTCACCCCTCCACTTT. Its protein is CASTISSGSSYNSPLHF.

This clone was counted a few times. The rearrangement joins TRBV30 to TRBJ2-3; TRBD2 aligns across 8 bases. Germline V gene sequence: CDR1 GTSNPN, CDR2 SVGIG (reference sequence). The CDR3 runs to 12 residues. The trim removed 4 bases at V and 9 bases at J, leaving 6 bases unmatched. CDR3 sequence: CAWTYGGGTQYF. The CDR3 DNA reads as TGTGCCTGGACCTATGGCGGGGGGACGCAGTATTTT.

This chain links TRBV5-1 with TRBJ2-6, with D perhaps matching TRBD1 (5 bases). This CDR3 spans 19 amino acids. Looked up from germline, CDR1 is SGHRS and CDR2 is YFSETQ. Trimming left V 2 bases short and J 0 bases short, with 18 bases between. The CDR3 bases are TGCGCCAGCAGCTTCCCAAACACAGGAATAAGCTCTGGGGCCAACGTCCTGACTTTC. Translation: CASSFPNTGISSGANVLTF.